This is a list of T cell receptor beta chains from one sample in a study of human T cells and chemical hapten exposure. One entry per CDR3 protein results from TCRdb running MiXCR on the RACE reads. Here the sample spans around 60,000 distinct CDR3 sequences, roughly 6.7% being singletons. The specimen was whole blood, collected in connection with sensitization to the hapten diphenylcyclopropenone (DPC). The receptors here all came from a woman in her 30s with alopecia areata. Some clones in this sample may be carry-over from other donors' samples. The CDR3 runs from the conserved cysteine through the conserved F or W. The D gene is left open where the match is weak.

D gene | J gene | V gene | CDR3 protein
NA | TRBJ1-1 | TRBV27 | CASSLNKNTEAFF
TRBD2 | TRBJ2-3 | TRBV4-2 | CASSQDSGGGADTQYF
NA | TRBJ2-7 | TRBV30 | CAWSVQDRTYEQYF
TRBD1 | TRBJ2-3 | TRBV29-1 | CSADRVSGDTQYF
NA | TRBJ2-3 | TRBV12-3/TRBV12-4 | CASSRGRSTDTQYF
NA | TRBJ1-4 | TRBV2 | CASSERSSAGEKLFF
NA | TRBJ2-3 | TRBV3-1 | CASSLAGAGTDTQYF
NA | TRBJ1-1 | TRBV9 | CASSVGRGGVEAFF
NA | TRBJ2-5 | TRBV6-6 | CASSSVRGETQYF
TRBD2 | TRBJ2-7 | TRBV7-9 | CASSFSSGGAYDEQYF
TRBD2 | TRBJ2-1 | TRBV27 | CASSPFWRGTNEQFF
NA | TRBJ1-1 | TRBV25-1 | CASTSSMNTEAFF
NA | TRBJ2-3 | TRBV7-2 | CASSYRQSSTDTQYF
NA | TRBJ1-2 | TRBV29-1 | CSVSGGGRLTHYGYTF
NA | TRBJ2-5 | TRBV20-1 | CSASSDRRDETQYF
NA | TRBJ2-1 | TRBV30 | CAWRIGTRNEQFF
NA | TRBJ2-5 | TRBV5-4 | CASSIAGHSPETQYF
NA | TRBJ1-3 | TRBV12-3/TRBV12-4 | CAGKRSSGNTIYF
TRBD1 | TRBJ2-1 | TRBV5-1 | CASSPGQGGYNEQFF
NA | TRBJ1-4 | TRBV5-6 | CASSFSRGALNEKLFF
TRBD2 | TRBJ2-7 | TRBV27 | CASSLDGGGAFYEQYF
NA | TRBJ2-7 | TRBV7-2 | CASSSPLGGYEQYF
NA | TRBJ1-4 | TRBV6-5 | CASSDSPQSEKLFF
NA | TRBJ1-1 | TRBV25-1 | CASSADRRAFF
TRBD1 | TRBJ1-5 | TRBV19 | CASKGQGSFQPQHF
NA | TRBJ2-7 | TRBV20-1 | CSAMNPGAYEQYF
TRBD1 | TRBJ1-2 | TRBV27 | CASSLSTGGYGYTF
NA | TRBJ1-1 | TRBV12-3/TRBV12-4 | CATKSPEAFF
NA | TRBJ2-4 | TRBV11-2 | CASSPGTFSIGNIQYF